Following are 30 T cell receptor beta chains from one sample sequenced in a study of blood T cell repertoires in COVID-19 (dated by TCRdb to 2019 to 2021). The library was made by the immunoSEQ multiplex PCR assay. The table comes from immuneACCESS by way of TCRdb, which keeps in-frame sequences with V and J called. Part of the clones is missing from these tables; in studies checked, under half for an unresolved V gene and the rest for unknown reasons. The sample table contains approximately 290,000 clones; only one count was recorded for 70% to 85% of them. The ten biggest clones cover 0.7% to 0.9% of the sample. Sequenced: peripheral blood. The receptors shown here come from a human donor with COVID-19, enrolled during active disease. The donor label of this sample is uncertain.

The CDR3 DNA is TGTGCCAGCAGAGTTCTCCCGCTCAGGGCTAACTATGGCTACACCTTC. Encoded protein: CASRVLPLRANYGYTF. The rearrangement links TRBV6-9 to TRBJ1-2; TRBD1 might be the D (5 bases). Germline CDR1 MNHGY, CDR2 SVAAGI. CDR3 length: 16 residues. Trimming shortened V by 6 bases and J by 0 bases, and 17 bases separated the two germline ends.

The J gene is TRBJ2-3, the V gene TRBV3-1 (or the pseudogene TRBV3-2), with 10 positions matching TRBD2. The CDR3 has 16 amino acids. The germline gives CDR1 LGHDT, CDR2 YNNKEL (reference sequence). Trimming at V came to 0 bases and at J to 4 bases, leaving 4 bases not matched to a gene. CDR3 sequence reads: CASSQEASGSADTQYF. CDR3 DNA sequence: TGTGCCAGCAGCCAAGAGGCTAGCGGGAGCGCAGATACGCAGTATTTT.

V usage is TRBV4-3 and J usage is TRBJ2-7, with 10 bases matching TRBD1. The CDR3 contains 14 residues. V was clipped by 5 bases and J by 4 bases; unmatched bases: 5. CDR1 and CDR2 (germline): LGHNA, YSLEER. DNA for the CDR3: TGCGCCAGCAGCTCCCAGGGACAGGGGTACGAGCAGTACTTC. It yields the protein CASSSQGQGYEQYF.

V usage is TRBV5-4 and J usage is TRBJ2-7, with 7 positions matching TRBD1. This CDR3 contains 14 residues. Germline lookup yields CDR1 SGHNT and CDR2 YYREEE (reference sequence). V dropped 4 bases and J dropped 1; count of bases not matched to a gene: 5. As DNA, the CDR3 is TGTGCCAGCAGCCCCACAGGGGATTCCTACGAGCAGTACTTC. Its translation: CASSPTGDSYEQYF.

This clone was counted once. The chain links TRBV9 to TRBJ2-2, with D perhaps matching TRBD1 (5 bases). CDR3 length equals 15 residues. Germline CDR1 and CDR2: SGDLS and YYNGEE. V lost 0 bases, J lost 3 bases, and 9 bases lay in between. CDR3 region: CASSVGGGDTGELFF. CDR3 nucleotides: TGTGCCAGCAGCGTAGGGGGCGGAGACACCGGGGAGCTGTTTTTT.

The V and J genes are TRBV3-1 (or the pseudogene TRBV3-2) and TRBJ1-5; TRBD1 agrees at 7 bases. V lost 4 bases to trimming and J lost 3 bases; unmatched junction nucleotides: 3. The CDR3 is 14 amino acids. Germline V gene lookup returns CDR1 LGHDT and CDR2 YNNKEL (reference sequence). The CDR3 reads CASSPGTDNQPQHF. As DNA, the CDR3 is TGTGCCAGCAGCCCCGGGACAGACAATCAGCCCCAGCATTTT.

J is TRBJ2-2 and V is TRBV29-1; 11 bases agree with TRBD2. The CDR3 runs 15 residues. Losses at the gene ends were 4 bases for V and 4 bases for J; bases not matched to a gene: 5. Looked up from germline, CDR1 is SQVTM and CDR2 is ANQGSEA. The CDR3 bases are TGCAGCGTTGTTACTAGCGGGAGACGCACCGGGGAGCTGTTTTTT. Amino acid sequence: CSVVTSGRRTGELFF.

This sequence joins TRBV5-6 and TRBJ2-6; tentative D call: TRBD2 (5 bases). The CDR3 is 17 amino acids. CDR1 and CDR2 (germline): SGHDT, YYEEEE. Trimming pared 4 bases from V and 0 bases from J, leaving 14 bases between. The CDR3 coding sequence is TGTGCCAGCAGCCCTCAGGCGGGTTACTCTGGGGCCAACGTCCTGACTTTC. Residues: CASSPQAGYSGANVLTF.

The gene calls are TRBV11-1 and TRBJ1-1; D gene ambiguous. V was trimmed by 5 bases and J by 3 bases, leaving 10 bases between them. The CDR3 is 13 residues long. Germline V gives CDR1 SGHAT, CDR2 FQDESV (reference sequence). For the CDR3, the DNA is TGTGCCAGCAGCCGCGGGGTGGACACTGAAGCTTTCTTT. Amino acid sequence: CASSRGVDTEAFF.

CDR3 bases: TGTGCCAGCAGTGTGGGGGCCTCGAACACTGAAGCTTTCTTT. It codes for CASSVGASNTEAFF. V is TRBV28 and J is TRBJ1-1, with D perhaps TRBD1 (6 bases). Germline-derived CDR1 and CDR2 are MDHEN and SYDVKM. The CDR3 length is 14 residues. V was shortened by 5 bases and J by 1 base, with 11 bases between the two germline ends.

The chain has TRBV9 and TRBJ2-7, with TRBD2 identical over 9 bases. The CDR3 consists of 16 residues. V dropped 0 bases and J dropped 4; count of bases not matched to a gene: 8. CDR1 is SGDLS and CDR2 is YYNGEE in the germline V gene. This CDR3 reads CASSVVPSGDFYEQYF. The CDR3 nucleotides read TGTGCCAGCAGCGTAGTTCCTAGCGGGGACTTTTACGAGCAGTACTTC.

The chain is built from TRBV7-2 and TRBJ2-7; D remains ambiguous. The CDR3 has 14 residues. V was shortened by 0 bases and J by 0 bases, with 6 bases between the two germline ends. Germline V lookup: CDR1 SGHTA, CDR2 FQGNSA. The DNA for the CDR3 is TGTGCCAGCAGCTTAGCACAGAGCTCCTACGAGCAGTACTTC. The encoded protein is CASSLAQSSYEQYF.

The CDR3 sequence is CSVYSGNTIYF. The DNA for the CDR3 is TGCAGTGTTTACTCTGGAAACACCATATATTTT. V is TRBV20-1 and J is TRBJ1-3, with D unresolved. V was clipped by 7 bases and J by 0 bases, with 4 bases between them. Germline-derived CDR1 and CDR2 are DFQATT and SNEGSKA (reference sequence). This CDR3 is built from 11 residues.

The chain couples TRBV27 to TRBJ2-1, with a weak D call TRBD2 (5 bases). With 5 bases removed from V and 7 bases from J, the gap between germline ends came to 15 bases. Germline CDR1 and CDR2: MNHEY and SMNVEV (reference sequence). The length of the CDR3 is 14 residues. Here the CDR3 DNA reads TGTGCCAGCAGTCGGATTCCCCCGGGGAATGAGCAGTTCTTC. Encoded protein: CASSRIPPGNEQFF.

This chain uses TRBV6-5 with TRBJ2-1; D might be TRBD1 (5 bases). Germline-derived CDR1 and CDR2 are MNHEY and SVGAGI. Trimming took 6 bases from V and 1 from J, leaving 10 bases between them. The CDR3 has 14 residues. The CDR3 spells CASSPRESYNEQFF. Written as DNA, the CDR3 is TGTGCCAGCAGCCCCAGGGAATCCTACAATGAGCAGTTCTTC.

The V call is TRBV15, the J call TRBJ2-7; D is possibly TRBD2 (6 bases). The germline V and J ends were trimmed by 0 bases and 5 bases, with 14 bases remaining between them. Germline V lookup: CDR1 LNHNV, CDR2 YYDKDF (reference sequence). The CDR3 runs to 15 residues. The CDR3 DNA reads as TGTGCCACCAGCAGAGATCGGGGAGGAATCGACGAGCAGTACTTC. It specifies CATSRDRGGIDEQYF.

As DNA, the CDR3 is TGTGCCAGCAGCCAAAAGCTTATAGCGGGAGGAGTCCCTTCGAATGAGCAGTTCTTC. Protein: CASSQKLIAGGVPSNEQFF. V is TRBV14 and J is TRBJ2-1; 10 positions agree with TRBD2. Per the germline V gene, CDR1 is SGHDN and CDR2 is FVKESK. The trim removed 2 bases at V and 7 bases at J, leaving 17 bases unmatched. The CDR3 is 19 amino acids.

The CDR3 bases are TGCAGTGCTAGTAGGACAGTGGGCTACGAGCAGTACTTC. It specifies CSASRTVGYEQYF. This sequence joins TRBV20-1 and TRBJ2-7; D is possibly TRBD1 (6 bases). The CDR3 contains 13 residues. Looked up from germline, CDR1 is DFQATT and CDR2 is SNEGSKA (reference sequence). With 3 bases removed from V and 3 bases from J, the gap between germline ends came to 12 bases.

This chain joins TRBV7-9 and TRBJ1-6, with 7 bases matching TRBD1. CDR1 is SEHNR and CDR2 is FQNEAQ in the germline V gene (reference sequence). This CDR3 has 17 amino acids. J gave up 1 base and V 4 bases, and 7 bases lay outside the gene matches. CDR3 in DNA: TGTGCCAGCAGCTACACAGGGGTCGGATCCTATAATTCACCCCTCCACTTT. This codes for CASSYTGVGSYNSPLHF.

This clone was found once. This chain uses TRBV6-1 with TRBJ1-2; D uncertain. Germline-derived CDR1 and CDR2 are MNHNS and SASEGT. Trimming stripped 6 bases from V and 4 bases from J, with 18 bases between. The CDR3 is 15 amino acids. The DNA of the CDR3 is TGTGCCAGCAGGGAGGCTTCGGGAGGCGGCTATGGCTACACCTTC. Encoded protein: CASREASGGGYGYTF.

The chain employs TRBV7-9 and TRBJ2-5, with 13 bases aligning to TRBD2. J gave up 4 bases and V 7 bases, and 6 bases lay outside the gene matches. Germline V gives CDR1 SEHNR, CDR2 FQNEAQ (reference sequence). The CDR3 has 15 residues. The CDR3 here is CASKTSGRARETQYF. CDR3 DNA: TGTGCCAGCAAAACTAGCGGGAGGGCGAGAGAGACCCAGTACTTC.

The CDR3 region is CATSDSSGPSYNEQFF. Here the CDR3 DNA reads TGTGCCACCAGTGATTCTAGCGGTCCCTCCTACAATGAGCAGTTCTTC. The gene calls are TRBV24-1 and TRBJ2-1, with 7 nucleotides matching TRBD2. The CDR3 consists of 16 residues. The V and J ends lost 2 bases and 0 bases, in that order; junction bases with no gene match: 3. Germline CDR1 KGHDR, CDR2 SFDVKD.

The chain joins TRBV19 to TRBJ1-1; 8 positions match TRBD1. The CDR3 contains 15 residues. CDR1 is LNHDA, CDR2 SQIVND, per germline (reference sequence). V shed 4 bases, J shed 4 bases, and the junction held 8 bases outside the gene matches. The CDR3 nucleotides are TGTGCCAGTAGTAAAGACAGGGGACGGGCCACTGAAGCTTTCTTT. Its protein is CASSKDRGRATEAFF.

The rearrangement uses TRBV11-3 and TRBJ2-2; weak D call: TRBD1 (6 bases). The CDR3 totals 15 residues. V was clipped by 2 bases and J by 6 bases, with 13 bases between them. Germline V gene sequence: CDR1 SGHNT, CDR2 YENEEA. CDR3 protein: CASSLITGSAGELFF. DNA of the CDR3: TGTGCCAGCAGCTTAATCACAGGGTCGGCCGGGGAGCTGTTTTTT.

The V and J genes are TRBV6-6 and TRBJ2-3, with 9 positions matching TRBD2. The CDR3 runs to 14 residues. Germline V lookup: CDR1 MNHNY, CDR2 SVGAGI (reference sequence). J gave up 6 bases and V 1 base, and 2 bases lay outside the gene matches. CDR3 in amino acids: CASSYLREGDTQYF. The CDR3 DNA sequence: TGTGCCAGCAGTTACTTGCGGGAGGGGGATACGCAGTATTTT.

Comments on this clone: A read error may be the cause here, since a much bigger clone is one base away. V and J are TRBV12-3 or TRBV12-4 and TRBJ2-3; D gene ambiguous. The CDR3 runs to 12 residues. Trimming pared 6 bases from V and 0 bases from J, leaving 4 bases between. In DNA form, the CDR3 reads TGTGCCAGCAGGACTAGCACAGATACGCAGTATTTT. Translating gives CASRTSTDTQYF.

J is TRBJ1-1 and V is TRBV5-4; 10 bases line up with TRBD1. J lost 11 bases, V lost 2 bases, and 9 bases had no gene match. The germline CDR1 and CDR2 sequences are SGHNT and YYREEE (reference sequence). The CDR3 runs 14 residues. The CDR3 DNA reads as TGTGCCAGCAGCTTAGATATGACAGGGGGCGCGGCTTTCTTT. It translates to CASSLDMTGGAAFF. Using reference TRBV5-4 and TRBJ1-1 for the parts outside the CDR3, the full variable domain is ETGVTQSPTHLIKTRGQQVTLRCSSQSGHNTVSWYQQALGQGPQFIFQYYREEENGRGNFPPRFSGLQFPNYSSELNVNALELDDSALYLCASSLDMTGGAAFFGQGTRLTVV.

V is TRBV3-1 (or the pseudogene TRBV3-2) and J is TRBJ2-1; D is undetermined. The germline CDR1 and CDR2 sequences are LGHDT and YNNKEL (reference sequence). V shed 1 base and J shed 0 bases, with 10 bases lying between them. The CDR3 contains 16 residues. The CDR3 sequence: CASSQGLVSSYNEQFF. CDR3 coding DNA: TGTGCCAGCAGCCAAGGACTGGTTAGCTCCTACAATGAGCAGTTCTTC.

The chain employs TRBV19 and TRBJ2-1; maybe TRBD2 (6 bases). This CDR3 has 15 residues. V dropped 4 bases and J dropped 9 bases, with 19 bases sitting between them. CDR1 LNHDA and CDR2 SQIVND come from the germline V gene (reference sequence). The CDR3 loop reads CASSKGLEAWGEQFF. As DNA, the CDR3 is TGTGCCAGTAGTAAGGGACTGGAAGCCTGGGGTGAGCAGTTCTTC.

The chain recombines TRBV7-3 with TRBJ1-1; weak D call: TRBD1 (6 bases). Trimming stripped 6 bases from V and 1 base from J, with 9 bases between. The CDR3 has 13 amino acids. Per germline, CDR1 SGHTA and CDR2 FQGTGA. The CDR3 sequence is CASSQQGNTEAFF. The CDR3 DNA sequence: TGTGCCAGCAGTCAACAGGGGAACACTGAAGCTTTCTTT.